This T cell receptor (beta chain) was identified in a study of T cell changes during pregnancy in multiple sclerosis. Clones were sequenced by immunoSEQ multiplex PCR, and TCRdb holds only the in-frame ones, with some missing. This sample has 13,000 to 15,000 clones, with over 85% found just once. V gave up 3 bases and J gave up 0 bases; unmatched junction bases: 2. The CDR3 is made up of 15 amino acids. Germline V CDR1 and CDR2: SGHRS, YFSETQ. The sequencing used peripheral blood, collected in the second trimester of pregnancy. The chain combines TRBV5-1 with TRBJ2-2; the match to TRBD2 covers 7 bases. The sequence derives from a female donor in good health, enrolled as a control in a pregnancy study. The CDR3 loop is CASSSGGTNTGELFF. As DNA, the CDR3 is TGCGCCAGCAGCTCCGGGGGGACGAACACCGGGGAGCTGTTTTTT.